These 21 T cell receptor beta chains were sequenced from one sample in a study of T cells expressing NK-cell markers. From its re-call of the 5' RACE reads, TCRdb lists each CDR3 protein once, without DNA. The ten top clones account for 7.3%, within a sample of 440,000 or so distinct CDR3 sequences. What was sequenced was blood T cells: a sorted CD56 or NKG2C T cell subset, CD4+ or CD8+ T cells, or bulk PBMC T cells (not recorded which). Receptor source: a woman aged 18-70 years in good health.

The V and J genes are TRBV11-2 and TRBJ2-3; TCRdb proposes TRBD1, but this gene call is untestable without DNA. This CDR3 region has 16 residues. The germline CDR1 and CDR2 sequences are SGHAT and FQNNGV. This chain's CDR3 is CASSLQGRGGTDTQYF.

V gene TRBV29-1 combines with J gene TRBJ2-3; TCRdb selects TRBD2, and the lack of DNA leaves this call unchecked. The CDR3 length is 13 residues. In germline, CDR1 is SQVTM, CDR2 ANQGSEA. The CDR3 is CSVDSPPTDTQYF.

The V gene is TRBV2, the J gene TRBJ2-3; the D gene TCRdb calls, TRBD1, cannot be checked with no DNA. Looked up from germline, CDR1 is SNHLY and CDR2 is FYNNEI. This CDR3 has 16 amino acids. The CDR3 spells CASSIRRGQGGDTQYF.

The chain joins TRBV10-2 to TRBJ2-2. The CDR3 spans 14 residues. Germline CDR1 is WSHSY and CDR2 is SAAADI. CDR3 amino acids: CASSELASTGELFF.

The CDR3 spells CASSIDSGTEQYF. The chain couples TRBV19 to TRBJ2-7. Germline-derived CDR1 and CDR2 are LNHDA and SQIVND (reference sequence). CDR3 length: 13 amino acids.

The chain combines TRBV7-2 with TRBJ2-2. The V gene's germline CDR1 is SGHTA and CDR2 FQGNSA. The CDR3 has 13 amino acids. This CDR3 reads CASSLQLPPELFF.

The chain uses TRBV20-1 and TRBJ2-1; TCRdb lists TRBD2, though no DNA is available to test this call. Germline CDR1 DFQATT, CDR2 SNEGSKA (reference sequence). CDR3 length: 15 residues. CDR3 sequence: CSAGTSGRADNEQFF.

The chain carries TRBV6-1 and TRBJ2-1. There are 15 residues in the CDR3. Germline CDR1 MNHNS, CDR2 SASEGT. The CDR3 loop is CASRSRLSSYNEQFF.

The J gene is TRBJ1-6, the V gene TRBV4-3. The CDR3 runs 15 residues. The germline gives CDR1 LGHNA, CDR2 YSLEER. CDR3 residues: CASSQLTGGNSPLHF.

This rearrangement joins TRBV29-1 to TRBJ1-1. Germline assignment: CDR1 SQVTM and CDR2 ANQGSEA. This CDR3 spans 14 amino acids. CDR3 loop: CSTQMGRHNTEAFF.

This chain joins TRBV12-3 or TRBV12-4 and TRBJ1-2; no DNA is available, so the TRBD1 call from TCRdb remains unchecked. The CDR3 has 13 residues. CDR3 in amino acids: CASSHSPLAGTSF.

The genes are TRBV12-3 or TRBV12-4 and TRBJ2-7; the D call of TRBD1 rests on TCRdb alone, since no DNA is present to check it. CDR3 length: 14 residues. CDR3 sequence: CASSLGGKGNEQYF.

V usage is TRBV20-1 and J usage is TRBJ2-3; TCRdb gives TRBD2 as the D gene, but with no DNA this cannot be confirmed. Per the germline V gene, CDR1 is DFQATT and CDR2 is SNEGSKA (reference sequence). The CDR3 length is 17 residues. The CDR3 sequence is CSASGSGGSTPTDTQYF.

The V and J genes are TRBV20-1 and TRBJ2-2; without DNA, the TCRdb call of TRBD1 cannot be checked. CDR1 DFQATT and CDR2 SNEGSKA come from the germline V gene (reference sequence). This CDR3 is built from 12 residues. The chain's CDR3 is CSAGGGPGELFF.

The genes are TRBV5-5 and TRBJ1-2; TCRdb gives TRBD1 as the D gene, but with no DNA this cannot be confirmed. The CDR3 loop spans 14 amino acids. CDR1 and CDR2 from the germline V gene are SGHKS and YYEKEE (reference sequence). CDR3 residues: CASSGTGSTYGYTF.

The genes are TRBV20-1 and TRBJ2-7; TCRdb gives TRBD1 as the D gene, but with no DNA this cannot be confirmed. Per the germline V gene, CDR1 is DFQATT and CDR2 is SNEGSKA (reference sequence). The CDR3 runs to 14 residues. CDR3 protein: CSARPGTETYEQYF.

V is TRBV9 and J is TRBJ1-2; TCRdb designates TRBD1, a call that cannot be tested without DNA. Looked up from germline, CDR1 is SGDLS and CDR2 is YYNGEE. This CDR3 region has 15 residues. The chain's CDR3 is CASSDPGQFLYGYTF.

V is TRBV6-1 and J is TRBJ1-6. Looked up from germline, CDR1 is MNHNS and CDR2 is SASEGT. This CDR3 comprises 14 residues. CDR3 amino acids: CASSESLVGSPLHF.

The chain combines TRBV29-1 with TRBJ2-2; TCRdb names TRBD2, which stays unverified in the absence of DNA. CDR3 length: 14 amino acids. Germline CDR1 is SQVTM and CDR2 is ANQGSEA. The CDR3 sequence: CSVVGTSGTGELFF.

The J gene is TRBJ2-1, the V gene TRBV20-1; as DNA is missing, the TRBD2 call by TCRdb cannot be tested. The germline V gene has CDR1 DFQATT and CDR2 SNEGSKA (reference sequence). This CDR3 comprises 18 residues. CDR3 sequence: CSARDQSGRAVGYNEQFF.

This sequence joins TRBV12-3 or TRBV12-4 and TRBJ1-4. The CDR3 has 12 amino acids. CDR3 sequence reads: CASSPKMGKLFF.